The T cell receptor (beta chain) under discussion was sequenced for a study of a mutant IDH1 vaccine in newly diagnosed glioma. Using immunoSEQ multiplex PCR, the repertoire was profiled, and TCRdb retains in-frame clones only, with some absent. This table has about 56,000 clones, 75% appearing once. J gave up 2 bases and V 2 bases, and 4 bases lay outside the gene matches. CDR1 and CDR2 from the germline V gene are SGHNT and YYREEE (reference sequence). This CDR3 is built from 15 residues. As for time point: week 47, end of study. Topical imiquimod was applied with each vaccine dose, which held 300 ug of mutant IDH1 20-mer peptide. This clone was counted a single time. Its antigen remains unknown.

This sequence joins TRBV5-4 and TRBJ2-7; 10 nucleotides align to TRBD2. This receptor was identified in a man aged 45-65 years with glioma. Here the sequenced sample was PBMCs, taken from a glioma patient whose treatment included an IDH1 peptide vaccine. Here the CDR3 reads CASSLSGGVPYEQYF. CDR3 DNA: TGTGCCAGCAGCTTAAGCGGGGGGGTTCCCTACGAGCAGTACTTC.